This T cell receptor (beta chain) was sequenced in a study of blood T cell repertoires in COVID-19. Study background: The study drew acute and convalescent COVID-19 samples from the United States, Italy and Spain.

Recruits, aged roughly 18 to 90 years, lived in 25 or so US areas. Recovery among Cohort 3 donors was established by two negative PCRs, clearance, or symptom resolution. Method: immunoSEQ multiplex PCR; TCRdb's copy keeps in-frame clones and lacks some. The table lists a few hundred thousand clones, approximately 90% of them singletons. The TCR comes from a man between 25 and 39 years old who had recovered from COVID-19. The sample was PBMCs or T cells enriched from blood (not recorded which).

The CDR3 sequence is CASSQEDRGPYEQFF. As DNA, the CDR3 is TGTGCCAGCAGCCAAGAAGACAGGGGGCCGTATGAGCAGTTCTTC. V gene TRBV3-1 (or the pseudogene TRBV3-2) combines with J gene TRBJ2-1; 10 bases are shared with TRBD1. Germline CDR1 reads LGHDT; CDR2 reads YNNKEL (reference sequence). The CDR3 length is 15 residues. V lost 0 bases and J lost 8; bases outside the gene matches: 4.